This TCR beta chain derives from a study of blood T cells in healthy people across ages. There are 14 residues in the CDR3. V lost 2 bases and J lost 9, with 18 bases in between. Germline lookup yields CDR1 DFQATT and CDR2 SNEGSKA (reference sequence). Ranging in age from roughly 6 to 90, the donors were healthy Caucasian individuals from Russia. A second PCR of about 7 to 11 cycles used a sample-barcoded 5' primer and a J-beta primer mix. Unique molecular identifiers of 12 random nucleotides labeled each cDNA. TCRdb re-analysed the 5' RACE reads in MiXCR, keeping a single row per CDR3 protein. The sample has approximately 490,000 distinct CDR3 sequences, around 24% seen once. This clonotype came up a few times. Antigen: not known. Study-wide points: More naive CD4+ cells and higher diversity were found in long-lived than in aged donors. Conclusively comparing naive with antigen-experienced cells was impossible with unsorted PBMCs.

A further study also used this sample, focusing on T cells of mothers and their children.

Sequenced material: blood. The receptor's source is a boy younger than 18 in good health. The chain couples TRBV20-1 to TRBJ2-3; the D gene is possibly TRBD1 (7 bases). The CDR3: CSARQGGATGTQYF. CDR3 DNA sequence: TGCAGTGCTAGACAGGGGGGAGCCACTGGGACGCAGTATTTT.